The sequence of this T cell receptor beta chain was determined in a study of cytomegalovirus exposure and HLA in healthy donors (dated by TCRdb to 2016 to 2017). Regarding the complete study: A later analysis indicated that the 120 or so validation repertoires were generated on the platform also employed for the 720 or so repertoires of the first cohort. To predict cytomegalovirus infection status, the study combined high-throughput TCR immunosequencing, statistical association of individual TCRs with disease status, and machine learning. Besides the first cohort of more than 650 subjects, a separate validation cohort made up of 120 different subjects was used. The study was designed to test whether signatures of past pathogen exposure could be identified by cataloging public T cell receptors.

The donors belonged to the validation cohort of over a hundred subjects, which was separate from the roughly 670-subject first cohort. A remark on this clone: Its specific antigen is unknown. Nothing much larger sits one base from this clone, and base qualities are not available.

Looking up the germline V gene yields CDR1 SGHDN and CDR2 FVKESK. V is cut by 2 bases and J by 8 bases, and the space between the germline ends is 5 bases. The CDR3 runs 11 residues from the cysteine to the phenylalanine. CDR3 DNA is the only sequence kept; it has 33 bases, read in frame from the first base. Receptor amplification or capture employed the immunoSEQ multiplex PCR assay. In the paper's pipeline: A statistical classification framework was built for diagnosing cytomegalovirus status from the catalog of TCR beta chain sequences. TCRdb re-hosts the immuneACCESS table, in-frame sequences only. Its copies lack some clones; in the studies checked, an unresolved V gene accounts for under half of them, and the cause for the rest is not known. D and trimming come from the DNA, and the V and J calls and clone size come from that table. The sample table shows roughly 180,000 clones, and roughly 82% are seen once. Clones ranked in the top ten supply roughly 7% of the sample.

General findings and caveats noted by the study authors: In the study, 150 to 200 TCR beta chains were listed as associated with cytomegalovirus. Of the cluster scores, roughly 95% were above 0 in a later analysis, which found that TCRs clustered in the first cohort also tended to co-occur in the roughly 130 validation repertoires. The authors suggested that the approach could potentially be extended to other disease states and immunological phenotypes. A few of the identified cytomegalovirus-associated TCR beta chains were confirmed in vitro to be specific for cytomegalovirus antigens. A later analysis lacked HLA typing for the validation cohort, so it scored co-occurrence in that cohort across all 120 repertoires. The classifier was reported to diagnose cytomegalovirus status with high specificity and sensitivity in both the original and validation cohorts. While some public TCRs were present in many individuals, most TCR sequences turned up only very rarely across donors.

The receptor comes from a man between 18 and 35 years old in good health and CMV-seropositive. The chain is made from TRBV14 and TRBJ2-3, with the D gene too uncertain to name. The specimen sequenced was PBMCs. The CDR3 region: CASSQLSTQYF. The DNA sequence follows: TGTGCCAGCAGCCAACTGAGTACGCAGTATTTT.